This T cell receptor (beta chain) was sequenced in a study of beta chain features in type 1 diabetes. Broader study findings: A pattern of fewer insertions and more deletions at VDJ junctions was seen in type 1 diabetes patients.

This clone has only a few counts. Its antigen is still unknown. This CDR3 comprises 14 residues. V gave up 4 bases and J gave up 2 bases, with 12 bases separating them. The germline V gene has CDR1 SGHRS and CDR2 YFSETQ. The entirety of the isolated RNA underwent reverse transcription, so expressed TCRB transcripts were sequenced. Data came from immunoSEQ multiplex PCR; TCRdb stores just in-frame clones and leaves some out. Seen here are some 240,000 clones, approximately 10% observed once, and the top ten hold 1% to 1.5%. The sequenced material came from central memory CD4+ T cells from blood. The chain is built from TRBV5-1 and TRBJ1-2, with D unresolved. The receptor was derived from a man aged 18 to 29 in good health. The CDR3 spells CASSPTPENYGYTF. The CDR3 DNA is TGCGCCAGCAGCCCAACACCGGAGAACTATGGCTACACCTTC.